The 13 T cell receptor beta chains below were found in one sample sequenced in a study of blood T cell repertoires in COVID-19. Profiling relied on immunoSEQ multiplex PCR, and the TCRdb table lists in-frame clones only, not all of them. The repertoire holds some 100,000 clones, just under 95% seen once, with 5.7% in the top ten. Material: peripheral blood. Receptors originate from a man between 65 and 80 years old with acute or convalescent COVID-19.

The CDR3 nucleotides read TGCGCCAGCAGCTTGGTCGGAAGAGGAGATTCACCCCTCCACTTT. Translation gives CASSLVGRGDSPLHF. The V and J genes are TRBV5-1 and TRBJ1-6; D remains unclear. Germline CDR1 reads SGHRS; CDR2 reads YFSETQ. V gave up 0 bases and J gave up 8 bases, with 12 bases separating them. CDR3 length: 15 residues.

The CDR3 spells CASSRSPTGQNTEAFF. DNA for the CDR3: TGTGCCAGCAGCCGGTCCCCGACAGGACAGAACACTGAAGCTTTCTTT. This chain connects TRBV7-2 to TRBJ1-1; tentatively, D is TRBD1 (6 bases). Trimming took off 5 bases at V and 1 base at J, with 17 bases between the two ends. Germline V gives CDR1 SGHTA, CDR2 FQGNSA. This CDR3 has 16 residues.

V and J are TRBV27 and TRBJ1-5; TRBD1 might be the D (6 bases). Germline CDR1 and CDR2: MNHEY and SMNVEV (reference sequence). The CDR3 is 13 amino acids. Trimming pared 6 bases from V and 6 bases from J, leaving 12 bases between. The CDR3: CASSPTGRQPQHF. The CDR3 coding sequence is TGTGCCAGCAGCCCCACAGGGCGTCAGCCCCAGCATTTT.

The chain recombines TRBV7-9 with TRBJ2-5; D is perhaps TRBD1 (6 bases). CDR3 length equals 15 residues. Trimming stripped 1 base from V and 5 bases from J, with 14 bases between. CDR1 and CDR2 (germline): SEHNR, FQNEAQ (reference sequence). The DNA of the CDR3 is TGTGCCAGCAGCTTAGGGTTCGGGCAGGGGGAGACCCAGTACTTC. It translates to CASSLGFGQGETQYF.

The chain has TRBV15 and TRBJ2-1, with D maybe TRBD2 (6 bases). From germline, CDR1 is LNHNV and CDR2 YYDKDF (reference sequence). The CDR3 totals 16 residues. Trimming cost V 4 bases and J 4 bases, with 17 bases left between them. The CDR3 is CATSMSTSPGYNEQFF. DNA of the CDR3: TGTGCCACCAGCATGTCGACTAGTCCGGGGTACAATGAGCAGTTCTTC.

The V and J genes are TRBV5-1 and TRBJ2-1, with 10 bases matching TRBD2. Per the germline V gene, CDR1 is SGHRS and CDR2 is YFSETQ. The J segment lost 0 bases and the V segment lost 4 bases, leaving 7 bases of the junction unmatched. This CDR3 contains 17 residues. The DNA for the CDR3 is TGCGCCAGCAGCCCATCTAGCGGGGGAAGCTCCTACAATGAGCAGTTCTTC. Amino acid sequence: CASSPSSGGSSYNEQFF. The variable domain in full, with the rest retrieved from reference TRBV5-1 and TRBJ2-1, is KAGVTQTPRYLIKTRGQQVTLSCSPISGHRSVSWYQQTPGQGLQFLFEYFSETQRNKGNFPGRFSGRQFSNSRSEMNVSTLELGDSALYLCASSPSSGGSSYNEQFFGPGTRLTVL.

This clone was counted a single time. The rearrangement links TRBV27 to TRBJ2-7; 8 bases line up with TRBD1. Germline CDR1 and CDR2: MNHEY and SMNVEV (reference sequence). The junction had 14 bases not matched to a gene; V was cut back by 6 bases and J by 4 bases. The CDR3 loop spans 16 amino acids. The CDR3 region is CASRSRTQGAGYEQYF. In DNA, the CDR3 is TGTGCCAGCAGATCACGGACGCAGGGGGCAGGGTACGAGCAGTACTTC.

CDR3 sequence reads: CASSSPALFTNYGYTF. CDR3 sequence (DNA): TGTGCCAGCAGCTCCCCCGCGCTTTTTACCAACTATGGCTACACCTTC. The J gene is TRBJ1-2, the V gene TRBV28, with D hard to call. CDR3 length equals 16 residues. CDR1 MDHEN and CDR2 SYDVKM come from the germline V gene. V was cut by 6 bases and J by 2 bases, with 19 bases left in between.

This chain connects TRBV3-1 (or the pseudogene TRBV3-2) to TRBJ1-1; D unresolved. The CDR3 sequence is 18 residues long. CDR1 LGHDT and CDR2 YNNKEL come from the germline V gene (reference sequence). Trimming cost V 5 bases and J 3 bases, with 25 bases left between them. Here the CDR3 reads CASSSSTLLSFRHTEAFF. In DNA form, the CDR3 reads TGTGCCAGCAGCTCCTCTACACTCCTCTCTTTCAGGCACACTGAAGCTTTCTTT.

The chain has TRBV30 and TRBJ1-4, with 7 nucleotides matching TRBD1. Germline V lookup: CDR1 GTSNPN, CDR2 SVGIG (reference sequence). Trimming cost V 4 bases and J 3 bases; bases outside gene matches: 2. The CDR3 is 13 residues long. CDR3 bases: TGTGCCTGGAAAGGGACAGCTAATGAAAAACTGTTTTTT. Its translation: CAWKGTANEKLFF.

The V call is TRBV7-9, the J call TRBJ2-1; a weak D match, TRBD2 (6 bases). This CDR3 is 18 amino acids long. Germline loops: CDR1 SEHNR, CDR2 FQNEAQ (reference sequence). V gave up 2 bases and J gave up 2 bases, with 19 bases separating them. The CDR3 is CASSLTGWRGMPYNEQFF. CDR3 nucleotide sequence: TGTGCCAGCAGCTTAACAGGTTGGCGGGGTATGCCCTACAATGAGCAGTTCTTC.

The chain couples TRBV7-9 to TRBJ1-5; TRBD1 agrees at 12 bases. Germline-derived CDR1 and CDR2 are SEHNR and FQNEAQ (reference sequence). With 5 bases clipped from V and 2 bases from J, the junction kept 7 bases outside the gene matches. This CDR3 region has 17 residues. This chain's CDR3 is CASSPGTGGWGNQPQHF. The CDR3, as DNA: TGTGCCAGCAGCCCCGGGACAGGGGGCTGGGGCAATCAGCCCCAGCATTTT.

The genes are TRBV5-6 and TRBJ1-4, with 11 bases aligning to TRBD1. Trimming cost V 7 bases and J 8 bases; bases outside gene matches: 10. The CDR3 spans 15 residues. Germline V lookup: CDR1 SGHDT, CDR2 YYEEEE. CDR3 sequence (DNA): TGTGCCAGCCAATCTCAGGGACAGGGGGGAGAAAAACTGTTTTTT. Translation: CASQSQGQGGEKLFF.